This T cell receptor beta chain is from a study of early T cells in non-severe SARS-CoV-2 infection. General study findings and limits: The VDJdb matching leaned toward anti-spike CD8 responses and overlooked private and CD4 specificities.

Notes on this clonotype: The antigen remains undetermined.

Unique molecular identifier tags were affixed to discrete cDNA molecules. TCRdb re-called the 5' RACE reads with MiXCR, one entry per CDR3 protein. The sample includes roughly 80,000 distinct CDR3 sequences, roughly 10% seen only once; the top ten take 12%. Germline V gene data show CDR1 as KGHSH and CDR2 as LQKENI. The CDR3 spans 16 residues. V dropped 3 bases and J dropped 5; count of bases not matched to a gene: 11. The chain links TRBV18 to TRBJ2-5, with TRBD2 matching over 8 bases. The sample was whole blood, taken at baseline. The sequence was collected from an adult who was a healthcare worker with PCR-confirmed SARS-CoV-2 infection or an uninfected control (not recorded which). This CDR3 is CASSPQSGGHGETQYF. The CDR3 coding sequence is TGTGCCAGCTCACCTCAAAGCGGGGGCCACGGGGAGACCCAGTACTTC.